Listed below are T cell receptor beta chains from one sample, sequenced in a study of CD8 T cells in Susac syndrome. MiXCR, run by TCRdb on the immunoSEQ multiplex PCR reads, gives a single entry per CDR3 protein. Of roughly 180,000 distinct CDR3 sequences in the sample, just under 95% were seen once. What was sequenced was CD4+ T cells from PBMCs. Source of these receptors: a human donor in good health. The CDR3 runs from the conserved cysteine through the conserved F or W. The D gene is left open where the match is weak. Rows give clone size only sometimes, using once, few, many, or a class for an expanded clone.

D: .; J: TRBJ2-1; V: TRBV6-5; size: .; DNA: TGTGCCAGCAGTCCTAGGACGGGTGAGCAGTTCTTC; CDR3: CASSPRTGEQFF
D: .; J: TRBJ2-6; V: TRBV24-1; size: .; DNA: TGTGCCACCAGGCCAGTAAACTCTGGGGCCAACGTCCTGACTTTC; CDR3: CATRPVNSGANVLTF
D: .; J: TRBJ2-7; V: TRBV20-1; size: .; DNA: TGCAGTGCTCCCGGGGCAGGGGAAGGGATTATACGAGAGCAGTACTTC; CDR3: CSAPGAGEGIIREQYF
D: .; J: TRBJ2-5; V: TRBV6-1; size: .; DNA: TGTGCCAGCAGTGCCCGCGAAGGGGGAGGTGGGGAGACCCAGTACTTC; CDR3: CASSAREGGGGETQYF
D: .; J: TRBJ2-7; V: TRBV7-3; size: .; DNA: TGTGCCAGCAGCCCATACGGCACCGCCGAGGAGCAGTACTTC; CDR3: CASSPYGTAEEQYF
D: .; J: TRBJ1-5; V: TRBV20-1; size: .; DNA: TGCAGTGCTAGACCCCGGGACGGAGGTCAGCCCCAGCATTTT; CDR3: CSARPRDGGQPQHF
D: .; J: TRBJ2-7; V: TRBV6-6; size: .; DNA: TGTGCCAGCCGACCTAGTAACGAGAACGAGCAGTACTTC; CDR3: CASRPSNENEQYF
D: .; J: TRBJ1-2; V: TRBV4-3; size: .; DNA: TGCGCCAGCAGCCAAGATAGGAGGATCTATGGCTACACCTTC; CDR3: CASSQDRRIYGYTF
D: .; J: TRBJ2-7; V: TRBV16; size: once; DNA: TGTGCCAGCACCCGTTCAGCCCCCTCAGCCTACGAGCAGTACTTC; CDR3: CASTRSAPSAYEQYF
D: .; J: TRBJ2-1; V: TRBV2; size: .; DNA: TGTGCCAGCATTTGGGAAGCGGCCGCATATGAGCAGTTCTTC; CDR3: CASIWEAAAYEQFF